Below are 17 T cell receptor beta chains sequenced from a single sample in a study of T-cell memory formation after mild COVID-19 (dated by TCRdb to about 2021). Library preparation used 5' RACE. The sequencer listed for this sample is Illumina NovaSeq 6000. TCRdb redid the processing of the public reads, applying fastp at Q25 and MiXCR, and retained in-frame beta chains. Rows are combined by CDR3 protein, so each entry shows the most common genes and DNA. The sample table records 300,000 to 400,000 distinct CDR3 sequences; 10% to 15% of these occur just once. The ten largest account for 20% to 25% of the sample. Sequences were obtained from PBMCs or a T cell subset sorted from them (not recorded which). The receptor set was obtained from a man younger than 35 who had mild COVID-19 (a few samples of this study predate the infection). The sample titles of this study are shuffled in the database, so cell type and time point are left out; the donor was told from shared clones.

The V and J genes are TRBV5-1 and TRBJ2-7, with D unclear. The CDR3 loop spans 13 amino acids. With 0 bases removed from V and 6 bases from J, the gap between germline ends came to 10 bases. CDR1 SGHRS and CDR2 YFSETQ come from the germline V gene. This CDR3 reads CASSLDWEVEQYF. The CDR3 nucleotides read TGCGCCAGCAGCTTGGATTGGGAAGTCGAGCAGTACTTC.

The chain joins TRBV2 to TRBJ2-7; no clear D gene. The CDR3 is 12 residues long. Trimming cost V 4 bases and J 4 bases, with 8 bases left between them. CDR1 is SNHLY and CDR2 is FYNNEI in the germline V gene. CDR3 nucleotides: TGTGCCAGCAGTGTAGGGAATTACGAGCAGTACTTC. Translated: CASSVGNYEQYF.

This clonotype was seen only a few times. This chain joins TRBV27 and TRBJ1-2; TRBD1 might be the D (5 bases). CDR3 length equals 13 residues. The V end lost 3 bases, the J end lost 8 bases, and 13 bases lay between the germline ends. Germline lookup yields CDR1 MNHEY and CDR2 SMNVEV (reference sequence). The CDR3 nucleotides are TGTGCCAGCAGTTTGAGAGGGGCGCAAGGCTACACCTTC. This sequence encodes CASSLRGAQGYTF.

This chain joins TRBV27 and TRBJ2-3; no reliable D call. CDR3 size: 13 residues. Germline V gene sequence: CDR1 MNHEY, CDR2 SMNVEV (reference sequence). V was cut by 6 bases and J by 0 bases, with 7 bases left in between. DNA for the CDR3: TGTGCCAGCAGACCCCAAAGCACAGATACGCAGTATTTT. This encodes CASRPQSTDTQYF.

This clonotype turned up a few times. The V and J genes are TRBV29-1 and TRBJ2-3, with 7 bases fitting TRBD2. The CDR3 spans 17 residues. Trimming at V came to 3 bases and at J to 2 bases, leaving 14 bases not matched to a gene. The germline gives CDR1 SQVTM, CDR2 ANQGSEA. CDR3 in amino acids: CSVDGEGNKRYTDTQYF. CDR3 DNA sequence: TGCAGCGTTGATGGGGAGGGGAACAAGCGGTACACAGATACGCAGTATTTT.

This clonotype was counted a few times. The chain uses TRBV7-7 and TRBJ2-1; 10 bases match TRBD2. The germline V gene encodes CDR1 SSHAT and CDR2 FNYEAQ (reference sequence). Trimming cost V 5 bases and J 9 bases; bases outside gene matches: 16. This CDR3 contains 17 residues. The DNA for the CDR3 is TGTGCCAGCAGCCCCATTTCCCTAGCGGGGGTGACGGGTGAGCAGTTCTTC. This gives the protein CASSPISLAGVTGEQFF.

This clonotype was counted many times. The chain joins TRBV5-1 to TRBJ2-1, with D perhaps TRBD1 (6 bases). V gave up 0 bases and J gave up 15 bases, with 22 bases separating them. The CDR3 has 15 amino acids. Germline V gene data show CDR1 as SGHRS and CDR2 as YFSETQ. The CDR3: CASSLVQGSVGWSFF. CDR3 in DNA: TGCGCCAGCAGCTTGGTTCAGGGGTCTGTTGGGTGGTCGTTCTTC.

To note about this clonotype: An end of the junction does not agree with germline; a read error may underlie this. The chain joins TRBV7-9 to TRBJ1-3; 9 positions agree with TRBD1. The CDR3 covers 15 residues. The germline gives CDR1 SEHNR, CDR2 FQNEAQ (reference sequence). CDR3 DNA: TGTGCCAGCAGCTTAACAGGGGGCTCTGGAAAAACCATATATTTT. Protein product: CASSLTGGSGKTIYF.

The CDR3 is CASRSDRGQVAGELFF. The CDR3 DNA reads TGTGCCAGCAGGTCCGACAGGGGGCAAGTGGCCGGGGAGCTGTTTTTT. V is TRBV7-9 and J is TRBJ2-2; 10 nucleotides line up with TRBD1. CDR3 length: 16 amino acids. Germline CDR1 and CDR2: SEHNR and FQNEAQ (reference sequence). The V gene end was trimmed by 6 bases and the J gene end by 6 bases; junction bases not matched to a gene: 10.

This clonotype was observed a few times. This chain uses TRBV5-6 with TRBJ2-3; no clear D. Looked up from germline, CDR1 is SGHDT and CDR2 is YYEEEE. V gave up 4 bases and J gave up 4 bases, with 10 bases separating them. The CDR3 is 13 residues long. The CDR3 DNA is TGTGCCAGCAGCATGACCTCAGCAGATACGCAGTATTTT. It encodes CASSMTSADTQYF. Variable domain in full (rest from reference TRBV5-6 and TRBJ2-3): DAGVTQSPTHLIKTRGQQVTLRCSPKSGHDTVSWYQQALGQGPQFIFQYYEEEERQRGNFPDRFSGHQFPNYSSELNVNALLLGDSALYLCASSMTSADTQYFGPGTRLTVL.

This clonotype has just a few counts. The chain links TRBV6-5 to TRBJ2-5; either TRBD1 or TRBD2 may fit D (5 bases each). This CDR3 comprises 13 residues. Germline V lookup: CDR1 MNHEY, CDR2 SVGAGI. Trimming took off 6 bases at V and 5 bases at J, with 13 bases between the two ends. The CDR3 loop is CASRPGAGETQYF. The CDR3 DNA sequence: TGTGCCAGCAGACCCGGGGCGGGTGAGACCCAGTACTTC.

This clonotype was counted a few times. CDR3 nucleotides: TGCGCCAGCAGCTTGGCTCCCGGGGATCAGCCCCAGCATTTT. This encodes CASSLAPGDQPQHF. V is TRBV5-1 and J is TRBJ1-5; D gene uncertain. V dropped 0 bases and J dropped 5 bases, with 9 bases sitting between them. Germline-derived CDR1 and CDR2 are SGHRS and YFSETQ. CDR3 length: 14 amino acids.

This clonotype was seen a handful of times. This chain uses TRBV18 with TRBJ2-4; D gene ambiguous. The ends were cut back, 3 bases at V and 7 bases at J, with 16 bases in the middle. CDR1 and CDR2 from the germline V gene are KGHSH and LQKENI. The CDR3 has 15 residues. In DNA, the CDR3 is TGTGCCAGCTCACCGGGGATCTCACAGTCTAACATTCAGTACTTC. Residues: CASSPGISQSNIQYF.

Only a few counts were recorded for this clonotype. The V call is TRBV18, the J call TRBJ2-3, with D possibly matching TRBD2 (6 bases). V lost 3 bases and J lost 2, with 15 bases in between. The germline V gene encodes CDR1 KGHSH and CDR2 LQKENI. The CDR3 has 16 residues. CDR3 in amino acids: CASSPKEGRITDTQYF. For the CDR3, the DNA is TGTGCCAGCTCACCGAAAGAGGGGAGGATCACAGATACGCAGTATTTT.

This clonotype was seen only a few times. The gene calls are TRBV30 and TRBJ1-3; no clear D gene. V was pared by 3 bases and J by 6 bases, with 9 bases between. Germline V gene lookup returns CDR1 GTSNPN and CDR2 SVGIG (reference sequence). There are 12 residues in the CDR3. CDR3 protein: CAWRKSQNTIYF. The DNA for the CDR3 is TGTGCCTGGAGGAAATCCCAAAACACCATATATTTT.

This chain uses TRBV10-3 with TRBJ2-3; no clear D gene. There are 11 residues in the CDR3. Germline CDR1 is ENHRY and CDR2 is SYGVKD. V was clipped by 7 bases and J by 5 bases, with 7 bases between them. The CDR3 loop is CAITVGDTQYF. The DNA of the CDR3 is TGTGCCATCACGGTCGGAGATACGCAGTATTTT.

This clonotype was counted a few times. The CDR3 DNA follows: TGTGCCATCAGTTCGGACCGCAGCCAGAAGAAACTGTTTTTT. Translating gives CAISSDRSQKKLFF. The chain recombines TRBV10-3 with TRBJ1-4; D remains ambiguous. Between the trimmed V and J ends, which lost 5 bases and 11 bases, there was a span of 18 bases. Germline CDR1 and CDR2: ENHRY and SYGVKD. CDR3 size: 14 residues.